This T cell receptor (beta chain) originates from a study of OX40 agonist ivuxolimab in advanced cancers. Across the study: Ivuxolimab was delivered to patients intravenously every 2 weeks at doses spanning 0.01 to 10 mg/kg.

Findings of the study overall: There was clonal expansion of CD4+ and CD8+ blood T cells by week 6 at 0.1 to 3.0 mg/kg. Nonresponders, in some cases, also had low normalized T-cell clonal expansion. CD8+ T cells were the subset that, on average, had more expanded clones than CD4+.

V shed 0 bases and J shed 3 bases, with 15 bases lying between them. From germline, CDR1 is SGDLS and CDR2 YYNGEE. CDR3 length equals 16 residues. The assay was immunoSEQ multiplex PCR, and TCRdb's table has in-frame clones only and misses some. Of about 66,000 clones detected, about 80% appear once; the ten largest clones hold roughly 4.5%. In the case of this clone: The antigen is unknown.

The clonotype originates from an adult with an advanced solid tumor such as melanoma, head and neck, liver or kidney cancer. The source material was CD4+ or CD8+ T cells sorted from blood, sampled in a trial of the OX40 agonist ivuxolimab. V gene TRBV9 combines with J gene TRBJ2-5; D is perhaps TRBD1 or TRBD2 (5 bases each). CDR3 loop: CASSVGTAQGEETQYF. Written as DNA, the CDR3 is TGTGCCAGCAGCGTAGGGACGGCCCAGGGAGAAGAGACCCAGTACTTC. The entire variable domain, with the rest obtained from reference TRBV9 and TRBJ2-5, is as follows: DSGVTQTPKHLITATGQRVTLRCSPRSGDLSVYWYQQSLDQGLQFLIQYYNGEERAKGNILERFSAQQFPDLHSELNLSSLELGDSALYFCASSVGTAQGEETQYFGPGTRLLVL.